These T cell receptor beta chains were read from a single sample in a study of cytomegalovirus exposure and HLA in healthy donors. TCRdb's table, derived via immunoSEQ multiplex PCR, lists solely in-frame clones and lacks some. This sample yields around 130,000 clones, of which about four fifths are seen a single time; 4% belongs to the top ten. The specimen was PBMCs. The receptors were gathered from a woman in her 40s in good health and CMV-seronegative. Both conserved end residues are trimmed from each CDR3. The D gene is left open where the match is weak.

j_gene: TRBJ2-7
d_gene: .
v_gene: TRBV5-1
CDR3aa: ASSYKGDYYEQY

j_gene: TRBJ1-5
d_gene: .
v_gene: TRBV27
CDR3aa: ASSLIGVGNQPQH

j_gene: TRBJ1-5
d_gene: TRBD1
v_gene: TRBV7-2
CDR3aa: ASSTTGDNQPQH

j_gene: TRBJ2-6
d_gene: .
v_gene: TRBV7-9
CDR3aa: ASSLDAGNVLT

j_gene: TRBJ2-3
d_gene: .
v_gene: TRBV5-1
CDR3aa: ASSLPSSDTQY

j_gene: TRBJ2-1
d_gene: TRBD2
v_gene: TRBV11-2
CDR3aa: ASSREAGAENEQF

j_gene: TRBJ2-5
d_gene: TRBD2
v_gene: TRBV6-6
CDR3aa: ASSRSGRGEETQY

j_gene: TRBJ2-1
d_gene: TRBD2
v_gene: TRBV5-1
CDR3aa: ASRLAGGAYNEQF

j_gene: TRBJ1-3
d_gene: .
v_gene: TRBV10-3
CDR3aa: AISLDSPGSGNTIY

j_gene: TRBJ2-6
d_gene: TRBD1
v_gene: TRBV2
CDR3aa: ASRETGSPGANVLT

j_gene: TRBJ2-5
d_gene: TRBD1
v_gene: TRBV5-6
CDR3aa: ASSNRGRETQY

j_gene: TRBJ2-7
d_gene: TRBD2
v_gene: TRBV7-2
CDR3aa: ASSLLGGTSYEQY

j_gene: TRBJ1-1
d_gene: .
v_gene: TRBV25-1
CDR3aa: ASSEGGDTEAF

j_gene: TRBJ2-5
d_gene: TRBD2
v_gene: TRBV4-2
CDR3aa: ASSPRLAGGPGQETQY

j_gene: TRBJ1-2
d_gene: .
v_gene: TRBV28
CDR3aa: ASRSGGYGYT

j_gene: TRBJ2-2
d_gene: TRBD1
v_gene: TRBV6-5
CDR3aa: ASSRTGANTGELF

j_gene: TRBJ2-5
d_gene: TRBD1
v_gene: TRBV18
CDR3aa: ASSLGQGQTQY

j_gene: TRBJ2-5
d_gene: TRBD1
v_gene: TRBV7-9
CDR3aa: ASSLTGQVPQETQY

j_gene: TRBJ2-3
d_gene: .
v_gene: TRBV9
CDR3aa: ASSDDPAGATDTQY

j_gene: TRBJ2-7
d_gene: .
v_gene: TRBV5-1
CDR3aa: ASSPYPPTGSSYEQY

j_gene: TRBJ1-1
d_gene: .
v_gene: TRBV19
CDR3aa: ASSIGVGRGDTEAF

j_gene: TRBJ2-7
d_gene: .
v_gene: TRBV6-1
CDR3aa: ASRRVEQY

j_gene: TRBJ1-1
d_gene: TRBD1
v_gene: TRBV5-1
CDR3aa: ASRKGAVKDTEAF

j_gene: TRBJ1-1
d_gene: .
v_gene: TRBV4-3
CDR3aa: ASSPGTPGSSTEAF